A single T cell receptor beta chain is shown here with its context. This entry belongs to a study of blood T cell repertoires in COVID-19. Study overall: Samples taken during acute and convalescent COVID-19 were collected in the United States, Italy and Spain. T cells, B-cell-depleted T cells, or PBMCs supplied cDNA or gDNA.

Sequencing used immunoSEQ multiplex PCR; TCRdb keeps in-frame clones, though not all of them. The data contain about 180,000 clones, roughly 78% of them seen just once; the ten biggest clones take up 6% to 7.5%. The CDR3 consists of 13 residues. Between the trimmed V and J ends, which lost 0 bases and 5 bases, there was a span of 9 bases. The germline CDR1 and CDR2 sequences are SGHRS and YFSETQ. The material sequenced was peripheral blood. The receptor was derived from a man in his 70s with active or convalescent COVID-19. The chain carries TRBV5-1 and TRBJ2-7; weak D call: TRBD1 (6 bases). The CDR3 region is CASSLGQVNEQYF. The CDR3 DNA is TGCGCCAGCAGCTTGGGACAGGTAAACGAGCAGTACTTC.